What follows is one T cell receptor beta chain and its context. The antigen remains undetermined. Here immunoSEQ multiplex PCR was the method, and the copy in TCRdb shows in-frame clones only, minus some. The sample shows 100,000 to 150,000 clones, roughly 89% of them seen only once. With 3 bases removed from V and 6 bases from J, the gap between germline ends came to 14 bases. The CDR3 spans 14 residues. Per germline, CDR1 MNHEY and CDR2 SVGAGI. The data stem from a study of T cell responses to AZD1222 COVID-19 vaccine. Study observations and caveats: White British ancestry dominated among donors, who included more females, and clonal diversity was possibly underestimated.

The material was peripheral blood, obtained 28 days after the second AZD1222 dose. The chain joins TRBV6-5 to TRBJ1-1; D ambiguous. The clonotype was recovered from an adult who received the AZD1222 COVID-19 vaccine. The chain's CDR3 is CASSYPDGRAEAFF. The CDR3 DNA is TGTGCCAGCAGTTATCCGGACGGCCGAGCTGAAGCTTTCTTT.